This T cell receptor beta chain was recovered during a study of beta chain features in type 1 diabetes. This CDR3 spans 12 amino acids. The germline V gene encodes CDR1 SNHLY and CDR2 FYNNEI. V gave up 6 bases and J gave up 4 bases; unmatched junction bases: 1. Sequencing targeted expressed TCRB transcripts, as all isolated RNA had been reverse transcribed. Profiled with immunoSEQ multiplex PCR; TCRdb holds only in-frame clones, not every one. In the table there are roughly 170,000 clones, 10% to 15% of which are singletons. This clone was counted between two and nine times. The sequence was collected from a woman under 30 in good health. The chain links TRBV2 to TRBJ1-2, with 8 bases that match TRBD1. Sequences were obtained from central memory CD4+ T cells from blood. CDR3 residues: CASSGQGYGYTF. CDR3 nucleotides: TGTGCCAGCAGCGGACAGGGCTATGGCTACACCTTC.